This TCR beta chain appears in the sequencing data of a study of blood T cells in healthy people across ages. As for this clonotype: The antigen is unknown.

Primers used in a second PCR of about 6 to 11 cycles were a sample-barcoded 5' primer and a J-beta primer mix. Each CDR3 protein gets one entry after TCRdb re-called the 5' RACE reads with MiXCR. The sample has about 800,000 distinct CDR3 sequences, 46% seen once. Germline V gene data show CDR1 as SGHKS and CDR2 as YYEKEE (reference sequence). J lost 2 bases, V lost 3 bases, and 11 bases had no gene match. This CDR3 is built from 17 residues. The study, taken as a whole, reports: Comparison with aged donors showed that long-lived donors had more naive CD4+ cells and higher diversity.

The source is a man at least 80 years old in good health. The material sequenced was blood. The chain links TRBV5-5 to TRBJ2-7, with 10 bases identical to TRBD2. The CDR3 loop is CASSSVASGSFAYEQYF. The CDR3 DNA reads as TGTGCCAGCAGCTCGGTGGCTAGCGGGAGTTTCGCCTACGAGCAGTACTTC.